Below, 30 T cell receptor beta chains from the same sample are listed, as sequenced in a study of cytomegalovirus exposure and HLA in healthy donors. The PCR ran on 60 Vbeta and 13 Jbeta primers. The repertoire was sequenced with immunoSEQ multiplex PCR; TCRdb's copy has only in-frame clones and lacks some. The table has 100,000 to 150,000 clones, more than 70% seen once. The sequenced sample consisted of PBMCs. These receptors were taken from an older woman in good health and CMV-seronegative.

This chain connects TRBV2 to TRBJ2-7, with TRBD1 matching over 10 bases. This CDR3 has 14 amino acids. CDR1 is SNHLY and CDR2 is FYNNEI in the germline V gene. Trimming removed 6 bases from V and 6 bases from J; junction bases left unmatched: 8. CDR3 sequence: CASSRDRGRGEQYF. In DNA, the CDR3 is TGTGCCAGCAGCCGGGACAGGGGACGTGGCGAGCAGTACTTC.

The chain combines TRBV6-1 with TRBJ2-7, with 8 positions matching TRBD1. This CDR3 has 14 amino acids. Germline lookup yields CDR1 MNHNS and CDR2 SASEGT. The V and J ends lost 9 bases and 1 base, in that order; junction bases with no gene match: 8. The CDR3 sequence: CARDTGQESYEQYF. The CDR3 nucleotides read TGTGCCAGGGACACGGGACAGGAATCCTACGAGCAGTACTTC.

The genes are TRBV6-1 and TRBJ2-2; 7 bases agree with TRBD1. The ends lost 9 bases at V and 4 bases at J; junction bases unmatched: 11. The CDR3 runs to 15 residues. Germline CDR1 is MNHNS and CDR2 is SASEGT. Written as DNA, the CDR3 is TGTGCCAGTGAGGGACAGTCGGCCGGCACCGGGGAGCTGTTTTTT. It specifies CASEGQSAGTGELFF.

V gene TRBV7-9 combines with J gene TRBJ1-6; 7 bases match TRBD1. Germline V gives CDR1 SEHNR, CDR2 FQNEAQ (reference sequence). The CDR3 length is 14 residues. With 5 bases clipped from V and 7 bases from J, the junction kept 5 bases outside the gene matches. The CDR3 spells CASSQDRVNSPLHF. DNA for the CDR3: TGTGCCAGCAGCCAAGACAGGGTAAATTCACCCCTCCACTTT.

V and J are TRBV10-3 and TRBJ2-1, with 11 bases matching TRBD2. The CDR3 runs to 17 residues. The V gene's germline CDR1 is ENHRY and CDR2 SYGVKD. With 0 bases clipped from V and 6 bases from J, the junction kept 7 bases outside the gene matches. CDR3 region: CAISESGTSGYSNEQFF. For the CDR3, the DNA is TGTGCCATCAGTGAGTCAGGGACTAGCGGATACTCCAATGAGCAGTTCTTC.

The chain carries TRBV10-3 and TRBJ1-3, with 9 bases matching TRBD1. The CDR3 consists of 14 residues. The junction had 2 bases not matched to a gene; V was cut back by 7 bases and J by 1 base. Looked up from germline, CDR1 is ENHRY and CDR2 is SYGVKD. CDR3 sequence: CAIKGTGSGNTIYF. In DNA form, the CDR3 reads TGTGCCATCAAGGGGACAGGGTCTGGAAACACCATATATTTT.

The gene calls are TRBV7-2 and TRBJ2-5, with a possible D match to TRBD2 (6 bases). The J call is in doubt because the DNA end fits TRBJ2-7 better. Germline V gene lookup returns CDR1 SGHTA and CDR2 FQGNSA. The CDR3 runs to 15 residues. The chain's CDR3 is CASSLGGGSSYEQYF. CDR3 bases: TGTGCCAGCAGCTTAGGTGGGGGGAGCTCCTACGAGCAGTACTTC.

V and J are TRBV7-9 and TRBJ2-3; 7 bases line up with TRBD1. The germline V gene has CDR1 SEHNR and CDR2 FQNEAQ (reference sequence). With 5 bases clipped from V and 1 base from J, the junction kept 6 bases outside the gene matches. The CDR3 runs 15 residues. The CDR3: CASSLRQGGTDTQYF. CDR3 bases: TGTGCCAGCAGCCTTCGACAGGGTGGCACAGATACGCAGTATTTT.

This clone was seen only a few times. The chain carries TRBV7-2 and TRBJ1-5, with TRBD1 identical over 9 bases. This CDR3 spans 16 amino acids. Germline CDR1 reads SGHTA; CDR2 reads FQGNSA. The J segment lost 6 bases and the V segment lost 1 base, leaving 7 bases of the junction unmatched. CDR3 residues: CASSLEGTGRGQPQHF. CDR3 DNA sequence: TGTGCCAGCAGCTTAGAGGGGACAGGGCGCGGTCAGCCCCAGCATTTT.

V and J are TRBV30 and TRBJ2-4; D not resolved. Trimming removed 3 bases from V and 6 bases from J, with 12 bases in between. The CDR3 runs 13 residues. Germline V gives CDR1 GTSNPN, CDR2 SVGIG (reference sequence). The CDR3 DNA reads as TGTGCCTGGAGACCCCCCCCGGGAAACATTCAGTACTTC. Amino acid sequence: CAWRPPPGNIQYF.

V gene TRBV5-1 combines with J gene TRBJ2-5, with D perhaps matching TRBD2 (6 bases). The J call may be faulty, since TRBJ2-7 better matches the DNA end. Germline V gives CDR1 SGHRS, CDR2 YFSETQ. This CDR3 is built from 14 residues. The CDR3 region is CASRPSSGAYEQYF. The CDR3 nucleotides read TGCGCCAGCAGGCCATCGTCGGGAGCCTACGAGCAGTACTTC.

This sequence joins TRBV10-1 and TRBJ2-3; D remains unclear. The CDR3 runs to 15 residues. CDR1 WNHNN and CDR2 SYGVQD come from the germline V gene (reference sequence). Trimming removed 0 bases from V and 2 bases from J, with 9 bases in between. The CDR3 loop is CASSESVSNTDTQYF. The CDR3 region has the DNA TGCGCCAGCAGTGAGTCGGTCAGTAACACAGATACGCAGTATTTT.

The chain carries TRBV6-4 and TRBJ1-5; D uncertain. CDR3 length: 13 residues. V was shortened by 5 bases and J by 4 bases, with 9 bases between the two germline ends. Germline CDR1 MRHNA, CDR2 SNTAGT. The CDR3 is CASSRSSNQPQHF. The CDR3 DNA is TGTGCCAGCAGTCGATCGAGTAATCAGCCCCAGCATTTT.

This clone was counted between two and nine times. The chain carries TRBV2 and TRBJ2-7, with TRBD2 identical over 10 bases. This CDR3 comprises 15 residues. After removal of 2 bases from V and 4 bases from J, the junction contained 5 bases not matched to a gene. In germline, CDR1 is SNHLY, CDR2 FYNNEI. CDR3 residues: CASSESSGGVYEQYF. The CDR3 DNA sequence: TGTGCCAGCAGTGAATCTAGCGGGGGAGTTTACGAGCAGTACTTC.

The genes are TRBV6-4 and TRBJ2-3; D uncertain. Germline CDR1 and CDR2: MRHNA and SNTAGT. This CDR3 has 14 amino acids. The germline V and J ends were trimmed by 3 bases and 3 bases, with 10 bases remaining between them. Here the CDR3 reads CASSEYAGTDTQYF. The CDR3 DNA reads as TGTGCCAGCAGTGAATATGCCGGGACAGATACGCAGTATTTT.

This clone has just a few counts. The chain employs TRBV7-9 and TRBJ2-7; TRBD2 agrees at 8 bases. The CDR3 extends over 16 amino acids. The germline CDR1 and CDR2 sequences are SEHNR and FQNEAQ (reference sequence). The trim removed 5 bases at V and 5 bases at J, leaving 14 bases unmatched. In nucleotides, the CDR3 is TGTGCCAGCAGCCGCCTAAAGCGGGAGAGTTCCCACGAGCAGTACTTC. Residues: CASSRLKRESSHEQYF.

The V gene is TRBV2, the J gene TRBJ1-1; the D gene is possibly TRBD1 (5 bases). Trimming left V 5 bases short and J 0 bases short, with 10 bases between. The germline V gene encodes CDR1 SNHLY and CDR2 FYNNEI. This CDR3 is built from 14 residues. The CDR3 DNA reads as TGTGCCAGCAGTATTCGGGGGATGAACACTGAAGCTTTCTTT. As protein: CASSIRGMNTEAFF.

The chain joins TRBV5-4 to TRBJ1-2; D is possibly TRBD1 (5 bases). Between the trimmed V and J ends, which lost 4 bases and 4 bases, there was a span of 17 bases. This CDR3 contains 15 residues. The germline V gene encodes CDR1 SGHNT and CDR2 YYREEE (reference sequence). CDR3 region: CASSRVAGVGYGYTF. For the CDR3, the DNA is TGTGCCAGCAGCAGGGTAGCGGGGGTGGGCTATGGCTACACCTTC.

CDR3: CASSVGGRDNEQFF. CDR3 DNA: TGTGCCAGCAGCGTAGGTGGGAGGGACAATGAGCAGTTCTTC. The chain combines TRBV9 with TRBJ2-1; 7 bases are shared with TRBD2. Germline lookup yields CDR1 SGDLS and CDR2 YYNGEE. V lost 0 bases, J lost 5 bases, and 2 bases stayed unmatched. This CDR3 has 14 residues. Drawing the rest from reference TRBV9 and TRBJ2-1, the complete variable domain is DSGVTQTPKHLITATGQRVTLRCSPRSGDLSVYWYQQSLDQGLQFLIQYYNGEERAKGNILERFSAQQFPDLHSELNLSSLELGDSALYFCASSVGGRDNEQFFGPGTRLTVL.

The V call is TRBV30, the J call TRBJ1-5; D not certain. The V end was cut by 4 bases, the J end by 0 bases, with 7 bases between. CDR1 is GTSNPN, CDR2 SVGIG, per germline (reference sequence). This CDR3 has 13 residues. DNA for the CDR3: TGTGCCTGGACGCGAGATAGCAATCAGCCCCAGCATTTT. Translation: CAWTRDSNQPQHF.

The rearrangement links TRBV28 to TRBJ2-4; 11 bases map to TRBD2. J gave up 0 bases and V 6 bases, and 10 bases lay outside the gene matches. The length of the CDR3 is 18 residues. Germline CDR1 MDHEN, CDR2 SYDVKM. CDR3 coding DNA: TGTGCCAGCAGCCGCCGCGGACTAGCGGGTTTAGCCAAAAACATTCAGTACTTC. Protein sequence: CASSRRGLAGLAKNIQYF.

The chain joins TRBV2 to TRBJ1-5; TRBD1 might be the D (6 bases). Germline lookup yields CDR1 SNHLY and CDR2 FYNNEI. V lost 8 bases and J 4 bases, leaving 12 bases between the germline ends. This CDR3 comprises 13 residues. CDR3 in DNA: TGTGCCAGCGGGGGCTCGGGTAATCAGCCCCAGCATTTT. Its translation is CASGGSGNQPQHF.

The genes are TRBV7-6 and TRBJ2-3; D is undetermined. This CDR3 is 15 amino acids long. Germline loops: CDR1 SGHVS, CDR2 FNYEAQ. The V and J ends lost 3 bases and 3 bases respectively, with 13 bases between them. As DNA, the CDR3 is TGTGCCAGCAGCTTGGTAGATGGAGAAACAGATACGCAGTATTTT. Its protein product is CASSLVDGETDTQYF.

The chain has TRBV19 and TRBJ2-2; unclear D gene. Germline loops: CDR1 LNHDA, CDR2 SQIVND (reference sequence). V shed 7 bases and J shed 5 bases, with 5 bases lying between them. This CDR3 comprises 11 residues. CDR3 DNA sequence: TGTGCCAGTAAGAGGACCGGGGAGCTGTTTTTT. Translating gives CASKRTGELFF.

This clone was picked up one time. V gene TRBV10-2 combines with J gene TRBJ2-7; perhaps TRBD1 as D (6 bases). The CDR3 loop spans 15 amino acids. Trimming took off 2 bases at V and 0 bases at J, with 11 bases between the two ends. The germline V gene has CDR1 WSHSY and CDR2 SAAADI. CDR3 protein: CASSEARTVSYEQYF. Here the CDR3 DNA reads TGCGCCAGCAGTGAGGCTCGGACAGTCTCCTACGAGCAGTACTTC.

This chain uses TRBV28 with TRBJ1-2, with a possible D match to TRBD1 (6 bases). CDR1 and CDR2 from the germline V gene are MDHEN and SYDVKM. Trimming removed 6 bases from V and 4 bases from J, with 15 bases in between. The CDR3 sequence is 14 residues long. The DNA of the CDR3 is TGTGCCAGCAGCCCCAGGGGCGTCGGCTATGGCTACACCTTC. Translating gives CASSPRGVGYGYTF.

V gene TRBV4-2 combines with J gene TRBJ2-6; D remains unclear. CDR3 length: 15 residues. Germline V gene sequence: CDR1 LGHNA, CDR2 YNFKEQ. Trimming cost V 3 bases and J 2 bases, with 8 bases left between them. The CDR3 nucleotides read TGTGCCAGCAGCCATTCGGGTACTGGGGCCAACGTCCTGACTTTC. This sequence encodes CASSHSGTGANVLTF.

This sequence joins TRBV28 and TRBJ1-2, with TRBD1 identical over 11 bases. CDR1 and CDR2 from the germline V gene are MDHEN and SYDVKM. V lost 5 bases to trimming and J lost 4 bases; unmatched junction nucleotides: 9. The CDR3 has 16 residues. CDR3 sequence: CASSGTGGWGAYGYTF. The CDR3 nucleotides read TGTGCCAGCAGTGGGACAGGGGGTTGGGGGGCCTATGGCTACACCTTC.

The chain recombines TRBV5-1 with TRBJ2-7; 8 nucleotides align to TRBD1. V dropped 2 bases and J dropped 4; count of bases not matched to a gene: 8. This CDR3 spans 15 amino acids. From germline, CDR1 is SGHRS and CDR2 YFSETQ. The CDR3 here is CASSFSGQGFYEQYF. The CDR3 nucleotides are TGCGCCAGCAGCTTTTCCGGACAGGGCTTTTACGAGCAGTACTTC.

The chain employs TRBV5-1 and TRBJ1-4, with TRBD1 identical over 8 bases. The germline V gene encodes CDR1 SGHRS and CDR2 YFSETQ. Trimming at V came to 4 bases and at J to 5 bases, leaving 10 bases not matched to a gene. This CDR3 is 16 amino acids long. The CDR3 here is CASSQGQTGENEKLFF. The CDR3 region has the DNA TGCGCCAGCAGCCAAGGTCAGACAGGGGAGAATGAAAAACTGTTTTTT.